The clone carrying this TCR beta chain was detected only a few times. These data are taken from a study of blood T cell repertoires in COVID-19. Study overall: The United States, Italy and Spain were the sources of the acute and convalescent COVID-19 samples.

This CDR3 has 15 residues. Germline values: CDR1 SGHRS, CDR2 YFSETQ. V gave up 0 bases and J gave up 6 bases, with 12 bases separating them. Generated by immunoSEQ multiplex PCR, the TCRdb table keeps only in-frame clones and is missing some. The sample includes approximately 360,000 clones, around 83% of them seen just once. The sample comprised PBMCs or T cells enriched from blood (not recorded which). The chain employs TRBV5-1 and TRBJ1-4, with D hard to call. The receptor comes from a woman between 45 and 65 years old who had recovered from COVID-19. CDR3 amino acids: CASSLARGTYEKLFF. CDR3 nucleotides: TGCGCCAGCAGCTTGGCCCGCGGAACATATGAAAAACTGTTTTTT.